The clone carrying this T cell receptor beta chain has a handful of counts. What it binds is not known. Using immunoSEQ multiplex PCR, the repertoire was profiled, and TCRdb retains in-frame clones only, with some absent. The data contain about 47,000 clones, around 80% of them seen just once; the ten biggest clones take up roughly 5.7%. The record originates from a study of T cell clonotyping in hematopoietic cell transplantation. The time point is: recipient sample about 28 days before transplant, after cytoreduction. Blood collection times were about day -28 and days 30, 100, 180 posttransplant. Study findings and constraints: At the given depth, recipient repertoires were over 97% de novo clonotypes. No sorting was done, leaving CD4 and CD8 contributions mixed.

The material sequenced was peripheral blood mononuclear cells, taken before stem cell transplant. This TCR came from a man between 60 and 75 years old with myelodysplastic syndrome. Some clones in this sample may be carry-over from other donors' samples.

The CDR3 reads CARPGPQGATEAFF. Written as DNA, the CDR3 is TGTGCCCGCCCGGGACCACAGGGCGCCACTGAAGCTTTCTTT. The chain carries TRBV25-1 and TRBJ1-1, with D maybe TRBD1 (6 bases). Germline V gene lookup returns CDR1 MGHDK and CDR2 SYGVNS. Trimming took off 11 bases at V and 4 bases at J, with 20 bases between the two ends. The CDR3 consists of 14 residues.